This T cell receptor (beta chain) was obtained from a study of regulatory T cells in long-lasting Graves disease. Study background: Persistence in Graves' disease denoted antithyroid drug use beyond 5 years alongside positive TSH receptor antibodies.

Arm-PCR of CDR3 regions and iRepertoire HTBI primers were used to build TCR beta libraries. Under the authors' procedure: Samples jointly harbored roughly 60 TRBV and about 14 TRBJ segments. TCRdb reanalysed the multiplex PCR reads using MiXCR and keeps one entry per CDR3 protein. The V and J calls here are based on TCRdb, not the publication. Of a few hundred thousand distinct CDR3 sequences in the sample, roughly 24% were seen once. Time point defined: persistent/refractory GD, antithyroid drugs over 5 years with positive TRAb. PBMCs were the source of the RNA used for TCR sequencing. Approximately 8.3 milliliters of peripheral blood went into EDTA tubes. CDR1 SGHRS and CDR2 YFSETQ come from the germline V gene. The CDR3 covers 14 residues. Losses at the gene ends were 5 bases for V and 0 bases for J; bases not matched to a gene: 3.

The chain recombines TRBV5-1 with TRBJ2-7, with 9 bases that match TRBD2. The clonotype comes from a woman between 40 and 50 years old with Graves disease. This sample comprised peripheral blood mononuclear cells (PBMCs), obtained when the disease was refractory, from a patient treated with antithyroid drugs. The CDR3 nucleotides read TGCGCCAGCAGGCGACTAGCGGACTCCTACGAGCAGTACTTC. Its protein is CASRRLADSYEQYF.